This TCR beta chain emerged from a study of T-cell reconstitution after alpha-beta-depleted transplantation in children. This clonotype has a count of ten or more. What it recognizes is unknown. Study outcomes and limitations: When one year had passed after transplant, most T-cell counts and diversity came from newly produced T cells. Reports say that about two months after transplant, the alpha-beta T cells came out of several hundred graft clones that had expanded. High day-60 TCRbeta diversity in some patients came from surviving recipient T cells and thymic progenitors.

Using unique molecular identifiers, the investigators prepared the TCRbeta library. One entry per CDR3 protein results from TCRdb running MiXCR on the PCR reads. Of 400,000 to 450,000 distinct CDR3 sequences listed, 43% are singletons. The CDR3 spans 15 residues. The V gene lost 2 bases and the J gene lost 0 bases, with 8 bases spanning the gap. Germline V gives CDR1 SGHTA, CDR2 FQGNSA. The rearrangement joins TRBV7-2 to TRBJ1-5; D is ambiguous. The sample in question was PBMCs, obtained before TCRalphabeta/CD19-depleted stem cell transplant. This receptor was obtained from a girl aged 2 to 9 with aplastic anemia, due to receive a stem cell transplant. The CDR3 nucleotides read TGTGCCAGCAGCTTAACGTTCCTTAGCAATCAGCCCCAGCATTTT. Translating it yields CASSLTFLSNQPQHF.